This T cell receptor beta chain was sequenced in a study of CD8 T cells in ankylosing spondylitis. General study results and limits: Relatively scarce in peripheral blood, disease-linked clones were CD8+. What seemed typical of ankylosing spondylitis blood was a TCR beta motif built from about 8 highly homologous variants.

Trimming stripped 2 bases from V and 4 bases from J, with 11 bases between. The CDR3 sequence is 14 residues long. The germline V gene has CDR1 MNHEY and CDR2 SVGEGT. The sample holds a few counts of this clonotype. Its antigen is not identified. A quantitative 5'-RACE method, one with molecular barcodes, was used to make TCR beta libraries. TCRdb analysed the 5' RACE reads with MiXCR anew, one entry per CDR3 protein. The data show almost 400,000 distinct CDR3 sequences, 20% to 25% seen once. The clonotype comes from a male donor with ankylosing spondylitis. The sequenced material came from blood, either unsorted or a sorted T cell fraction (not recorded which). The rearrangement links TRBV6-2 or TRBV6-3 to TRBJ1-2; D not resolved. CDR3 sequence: CASSYNPEVYGYTF. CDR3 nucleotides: TGTGCCAGCAGTTACAATCCGGAGGTCTATGGCTACACCTTC.